This is a list of T cell receptor beta chains from one sample in a study of blood T cell repertoires in COVID-19. Data came from immunoSEQ multiplex PCR; TCRdb stores just in-frame clones and leaves some out. The table shows fewer than 300,000 clones, with roughly 84% occurring only once. Material for sequencing was peripheral blood. The receptors here all came from a human donor with COVID-19, enrolled during active disease. The donor label of this sample is uncertain. CDR3s include the opening cysteine and the closing phenylalanine or tryptophan. D genes are given only for firm matches. Clone size is given for some rows only: seen once, a few or many times, or a class if the clone is expanded.

>once|TRBV9|TRBJ1-6|TRBD1|14
CASSTGQGPSPLHF
TGTGCCAGCAGCACCGGACAGGGGCCTTCACCCCTCCACTTT
>.|TRBV5-6|TRBJ2-2|.|17
CASSLLYSDSATGELFF
TGTGCCAGCAGCCTACTATACTCCGACAGTGCGACCGGGGAGCTGTTTTTT
>.|TRBV30|TRBJ1-3|.|15
CAWSTTGGSGNTIYF
TGTGCCTGGAGTACCACGGGTGGCTCTGGAAACACCATATATTTT
>once|TRBV4-1|TRBJ2-5|.|17
CASSQGNTDHLGETQYF
TGCGCCAGCAGCCAAGGGAATACCGATCACCTCGGGGAGACCCAGTACTTC
>.|TRBV5-1|TRBJ2-1|TRBD1|14
CASSVRDRVSEQFF
TGCGCCAGCAGCGTCCGGGACAGGGTGTCTGAGCAGTTCTTC
>.|TRBV30|TRBJ1-4|.|14
CAWNSGPSREKLFF
TGTGCCTGGAACTCAGGGCCCTCGAGGGAAAAACTGTTTTTT
>.|TRBV6-5|TRBJ1-1|.|13
CASSYGGGSEAFF
TGTGCCAGCAGTTATGGGGGGGGTTCTGAAGCTTTCTTT
>.|TRBV10-3|TRBJ2-5|.|15
CAISESRDTQETQYF
TGTGCCATCAGTGAGTCACGGGACACCCAAGAGACCCAGTACTTC
>few|TRBV6-5|TRBJ1-2|.|14
CASRPRQSNYGYTF
TGTGCCAGCAGGCCCAGACAGAGTAACTATGGCTACACCTTC
>.|TRBV6-2/TRBV6-3|TRBJ1-4|.|16
CASSYSTAGADEKLFF
TGTGCCAGCAGTTACTCGACTGCAGGGGCGGATGAAAAACTGTTTTTT
>.|TRBV9|TRBJ1-4|.|13
CASSAPQVGKLFF
TGTGCCAGCAGCGCTCCACAGGTCGGAAAACTGTTTTTT
>.|TRBV4-1|TRBJ1-4|.|15
CASSRGHGANEKLFF
TGCGCCAGCAGCCGAGGACACGGTGCGAATGAAAAACTGTTTTTT
>once|TRBV28|TRBJ1-2|.|15
CASTMSLGGHRGYTF
TGTGCCAGCACCATGAGTCTGGGGGGGCACCGCGGCTACACCTTC
>.|TRBV30|TRBJ2-2|.|14
CAWSVGGVTGELFF
TGTGCCTGGAGTGTAGGGGGAGTCACCGGGGAGCTGTTTTTT
>.|TRBV28|TRBJ1-6|TRBD1|15
CASSLTEGAISPLHF
TGTGCCAGCAGCCTAACGGAGGGGGCGATCTCACCCCTCCACTTT
>.|TRBV27|TRBJ1-3|.|15
CASSRQRSSGNTIYF
TGTGCCAGCAGTCGACAGAGAAGCTCTGGAAACACCATATATTTT
>.|TRBV7-3|TRBJ1-1|.|18
CASSSRRQQGGMNTEAFF
TGTGCCAGCAGCTCTCGGCGCCAACAGGGTGGAATGAACACTGAAGCTTTCTTT
>.|TRBV27|TRBJ2-6|.|14
CASQQGGGANVLTF
TGTGCCAGCCAACAGGGCGGTGGGGCCAACGTCCTGACTTTC
>.|TRBV12-3/TRBV12-4|TRBJ1-1|.|13
CASSLAGDTEAFF
TGTGCCAGCAGTTTAGCCGGGGACACTGAAGCTTTCTTT
>once|TRBV5-1|TRBJ2-7|.|16
CASSFIPVAGNYEQYF
TGCGCCAGCAGCTTTATTCCCGTGGCAGGGAACTACGAGCAGTACTTC
>once|TRBV7-9|TRBJ2-5|.|14
CASSLPPERETQYF
TGTGCCAGCAGTCTCCCGCCTGAGAGGGAGACCCAGTACTTC
>once|TRBV18|TRBJ1-5|.|14
CASSTANSNQPQHF
TGTGCCAGCTCAACAGCTAATAGCAATCAGCCCCAGCATTTT
>.|TRBV5-1|TRBJ1-2|.|14
CASSLAEEPHGYTF
TGCGCCAGCAGCTTGGCCGAGGAGCCCCATGGCTACACCTTC
>.|TRBV11-3|TRBJ1-1|.|14
CAGSLGAGSTEAFF
TGTGCCGGCAGCTTAGGGGCTGGGAGCACTGAAGCTTTCTTT
>.|TRBV2|TRBJ1-1|.|14
CASTRGRMNTEAFF
TGTGCCAGCACCCGAGGCCGCATGAACACTGAAGCTTTCTTT
>.|TRBV30|TRBJ1-3|.|14
CAWSVRGTGNTIYF
TGTGCCTGGAGTGTGCGGGGTACTGGAAACACCATATATTTT
>few|TRBV11-1|TRBJ2-3|TRBD1|15
CASSVDRGRSDTQYF
TGTGCCAGCAGCGTAGACAGGGGGCGATCAGATACGCAGTATTTT
>.|TRBV7-9|TRBJ1-1|.|13
CASSRTRNTEAFF
TGTGCCAGCAGCCGGACAAGGAACACTGAAGCTTTCTTT
>few|TRBV30|TRBJ2-6|TRBD1|15
CALPTGGAGANVLTF
TGTGCCTTACCAACAGGGGGCGCTGGGGCCAACGTCCTGACTTTC